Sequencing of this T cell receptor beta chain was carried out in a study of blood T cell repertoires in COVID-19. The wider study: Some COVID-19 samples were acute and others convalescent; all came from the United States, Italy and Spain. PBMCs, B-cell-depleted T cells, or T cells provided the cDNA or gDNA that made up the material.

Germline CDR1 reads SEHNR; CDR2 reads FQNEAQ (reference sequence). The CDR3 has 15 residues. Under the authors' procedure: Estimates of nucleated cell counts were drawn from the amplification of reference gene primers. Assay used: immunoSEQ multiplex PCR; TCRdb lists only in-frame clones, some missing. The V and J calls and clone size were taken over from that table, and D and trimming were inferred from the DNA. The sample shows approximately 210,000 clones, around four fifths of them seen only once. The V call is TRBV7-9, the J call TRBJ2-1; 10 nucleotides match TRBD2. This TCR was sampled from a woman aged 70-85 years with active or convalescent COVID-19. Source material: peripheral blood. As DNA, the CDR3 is TGTTGTTGTGCTAGCGGGAGTTCGACCTACAATGAGCAGTTCTTC. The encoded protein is CCCASGSSTYNEQFF.